This T cell receptor (beta chain) comes out of a study of graft-versus-host responses after intestinal transplantation. For the study at large: The transplants performed in recipients were multivisceral, liver-intestinal, or isolated intestinal.

Here immunoSEQ multiplex PCR was the method, and the copy in TCRdb shows in-frame clones only, minus some. Among approximately 110,000 clones listed, 85% to 95% were seen once. Trimming removed 6 bases from V and 7 bases from J, with 15 bases in between. This CDR3 is 14 amino acids long. The germline gives CDR1 LNHDA, CDR2 SQIVND (reference sequence). Study-wide results and caveats: Some patients had graft-donor T cell macrochimerism, and their allografts showed high graft-versus-host to host-versus-graft clonal ratios. GvH clones were found in recipient marrow; some appeared first in ileum or blood.

Comment on this clone: Its antigen is not known.

The sequence was obtained from a human donor who was the organ donor for an intestinal transplant. This material consisted of unstimulated CD4+ T cells sorted from spleen or lymph node cells, taken before transplant. This sequence joins TRBV19 and TRBJ1-4; D may be TRBD1 (6 bases). Here the CDR3 reads CASSQPQGVEKLFF. The DNA for the CDR3 is TGTGCCAGTAGCCAACCACAGGGTGTTGAAAAACTGTTTTTT. Combining the CDR3 with reference TRBV19 and TRBJ1-4 gives the whole variable domain DGGITQSPKYLFRKEGQNVTLSCEQNLNHDAMYWYRQDPGQGLRLIYYSQIVNDFQKGDIAEGYSVSREKKESFPLTVTSAQKNPTAFYLCASSQPQGVEKLFFGSGTQLSVL.